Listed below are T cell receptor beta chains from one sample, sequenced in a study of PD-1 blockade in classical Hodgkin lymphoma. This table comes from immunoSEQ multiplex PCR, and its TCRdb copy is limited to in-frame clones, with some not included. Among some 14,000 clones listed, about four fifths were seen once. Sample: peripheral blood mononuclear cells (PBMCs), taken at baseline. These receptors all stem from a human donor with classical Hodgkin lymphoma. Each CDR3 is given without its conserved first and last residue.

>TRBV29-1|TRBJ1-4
SGGQGAPEKLF
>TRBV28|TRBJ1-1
ASSLFYTEAF
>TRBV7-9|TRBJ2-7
ASTEQDSYEQY
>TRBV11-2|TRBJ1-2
ASSFGRGNLWYGYT
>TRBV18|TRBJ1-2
ASSPGPDGYT
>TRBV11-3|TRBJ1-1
ASSLQGLNTEAF
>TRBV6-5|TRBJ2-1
ASSYSPTGGLF
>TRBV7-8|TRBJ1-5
ASSPLSAGAGQPQH
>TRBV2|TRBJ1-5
ASKEQTGVTQPQH
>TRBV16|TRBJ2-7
ASSQSIGLHEQY